This T cell receptor (beta chain) was recorded in a study of blood T cell repertoires in COVID-19 (TCRdb year 2020). In the study overall: Collaborator samples came from the United States, Italy and Spain and covered acute and convalescent phases of COVID-19. The prospective study material was composed of cDNA or gDNA derived from T cells, B-cell-depleted T cells, or PBMCs. The dataset comprised deeply sampled blood TCRbeta repertoires from subjects exposed to, actively infected with, or recovered from COVID-19. The repertoires were made available in a free public database intended to serve as a resource for research on the immune response to SARS-CoV-2. The samples were drawn from the first 160 participants of the ongoing ImmuneRACE study and from 950 to 1,500 subjects provided by 6 global collaborators. A de-identified subject ID, COVID-19 status, age in years and sex were almost always included in the sample metadata. HLA class I and class II types, where available, came from metadata supplied by the sample provider rather than from assay-based typing. What the research found in general, with its limitations: The amount of clinical and demographic metadata varied by source and participant and was provided uncurated.

CDR1 is given as SGHRS and CDR2 as YFSETQ, both from the germline V gene. V loses 2 bases, J loses 5 bases, and the germline ends lie 13 bases apart. The cysteine opens and the phenylalanine closes a CDR3 of 14 amino acids. Only the CDR3 region is kept as DNA, spanning 42 bases read in frame from base 1. A word on this clone: Its antigen remains unidentified. No qualities accompany the bases; no much larger clone lies one base away.

TCRbeta CDR3 regions were amplified from genomic DNA by means of the immunoSEQ Assay, a bias-controlled multiplex PCR. The original methods were these. The number of nucleated cells in each sample was estimated by amplification of reference gene primers within the assay. To quantify the absolute abundance of each unique TCRbeta CDR3 rearrangement, sequence reads were collapsed and filtered. For each sample, productive Simpson clonality was calculated as the square root of Simpson's diversity index over productive rearrangements. TCRdb stores this immuneACCESS table with in-frame sequences only. Part of the clones is absent; in the studies checked, under half of the shortfall reflects unresolved V genes, and no reason is known for the rest. That table is the source of V, J and clone size, and D and trimming were worked out from the DNA. This sample lists 650,000 to 800,000 clones; approximately 90% were detected once. Under 0.3% of the sample rests with the top ten.

Each collaborating institution followed its own protocols to collect whole blood in K2EDTA tubes. For TCRbeta analysis, collaborator samples were shipped as frozen whole blood, as isolated PBMCs, or as DNA extracted from either sample type. The V and J genes are TRBV5-1 and TRBJ1-2; possibly the D gene is TRBD1, per 6 matching bases. Source material: peripheral blood. The receptor was isolated from a woman under 30 with acute or convalescent COVID-19. The nucleotide sequence reads as follows: TGCGCCAGCAGCTTAGGACAGCTGAGGTATGGCTACACCTTC. Its translation is CASSLGQLRYGYTF.